Each of the 24 T cell receptor beta chains below was sequenced from the same sample in a study of blood T cell repertoires in COVID-19. TCRdb keeps only in-frame clones here, not all; method: immunoSEQ multiplex PCR. The sample carries about 22,000 clones, over 70% recorded once. The source material was peripheral blood. Every receptor here comes from a man between 60 and 70 years old with active COVID-19.

The rearrangement links TRBV15 to TRBJ1-5; possible D gene TRBD1, 5 bases. From germline, CDR1 is LNHNV and CDR2 YYDKDF (reference sequence). The CDR3 covers 16 residues. Trimming removed 5 bases at V and 0 bases at J, with 14 bases between. As DNA, the CDR3 is TGTGCCACCAGCCCGATCCGGGGGGTTAGCAATCAGCCCCAGCATTTT. Translating gives CATSPIRGVSNQPQHF.

The CDR3 reads CAWSVRGRGYTF. CDR3 DNA sequence: TGTGCCTGGAGTGTCAGGGGGAGAGGCTACACCTTC. The rearrangement uses TRBV30 and TRBJ1-2; 7 bases agree with TRBD1. Germline V gene data show CDR1 as GTSNPN and CDR2 as SVGIG (reference sequence). V lost 0 bases, J lost 8 bases, and 3 bases stayed unmatched. The CDR3 is 12 residues long.

This chain's CDR3 is CATSDFQGADTQYF. DNA for the CDR3: TGTGCCACCAGTGATTTCCAGGGGGCAGATACGCAGTATTTT. This chain connects TRBV24-1 to TRBJ2-3; 7 bases are a match to TRBD1. The trim removed 1 base at V and 4 bases at J, leaving 1 base unmatched. The length of the CDR3 is 14 residues. From germline, CDR1 is KGHDR and CDR2 SFDVKD.

This chain links TRBV6-2 or TRBV6-3 with TRBJ1-4; no definite D call. The CDR3 covers 21 residues. The ends were cut back, 0 bases at V and 0 bases at J, with 23 bases in the middle. Per germline, CDR1 MNHEY and CDR2 SVGEGT. CDR3 coding DNA: TGTGCCAGCAGTTACTCGAGTAGCGGTTTGCCAGGCGCCTCAACTAATGAAAAACTGTTTTTT. Translated: CASSYSSSGLPGASTNEKLFF.

This clone was found once. The J gene is TRBJ1-3, the V gene TRBV9; possible D gene TRBD1, 5 bases. The CDR3 runs 14 residues. CDR1 and CDR2 from the germline V gene are SGDLS and YYNGEE. Trimming stripped 4 bases from V and 4 bases from J, with 12 bases between. In DNA, the CDR3 is TGTGCCAGCAGCCTGCTGGACATCGGAAACACCATATATTTT. Translated, it gives CASSLLDIGNTIYF.

V gene TRBV9 combines with J gene TRBJ1-1; no reliable D call. CDR1 and CDR2 from the germline V gene are SGDLS and YYNGEE. V lost 4 bases and J 1 base, leaving 11 bases between the germline ends. The CDR3 spans 14 residues. As DNA, the CDR3 is TGTGCCAGCAGCCCCGGGAACAGGAACACTGAAGCTTTCTTT. Its protein product is CASSPGNRNTEAFF. Complete variable domain (other parts from reference TRBV9 and TRBJ1-1): DSGVTQTPKHLITATGQRVTLRCSPRSGDLSVYWYQQSLDQGLQFLIQYYNGEERAKGNILERFSAQQFPDLHSELNLSSLELGDSALYFCASSPGNRNTEAFFGQGTRLTVV.

This sequence joins TRBV27 and TRBJ2-4; D gene ambiguous. Deletions cut 0 bases from V and 0 bases from J, with 3 bases between. The CDR3 covers 14 residues. Per germline, CDR1 MNHEY and CDR2 SMNVEV (reference sequence). In nucleotides, the CDR3 is TGTGCCAGCAGTTTATCTCTAGCCAAAAACATTCAGTACTTC. It is translated as CASSLSLAKNIQYF.

The chain couples TRBV5-8 to TRBJ2-1; 7 bases are shared with TRBD1. Germline CDR1 is SGHTS and CDR2 is YDEGEE. The J segment lost 10 bases and the V segment lost 0 bases, leaving 19 bases of the junction unmatched. This CDR3 comprises 18 residues. The CDR3 loop is CASSLGTLGGNGNYEQFF. The CDR3 DNA reads as TGTGCCAGCAGCTTGGGTACACTAGGGGGCAACGGGAACTACGAGCAGTTCTTC. The full variable domain, with the rest looked up from reference TRBV5-8 and TRBJ2-1, is EAGVTQSPTHLIKTRGQQATLRCSPISGHTSVYWYQQALGLGLQFLLWYDEGEERNRGNFPPRFSGRQFPNYSSELNVNALELEDSALYLCASSLGTLGGNGNYEQFFGPGTRLTVL.

This clone has more than one count but fewer than ten. The V and J genes are TRBV9 and TRBJ1-1; maybe TRBD1 (6 bases). Per the germline V gene, CDR1 is SGDLS and CDR2 is YYNGEE. There are 15 residues in the CDR3. V gave up 3 bases and J gave up 0 bases, with 12 bases separating them. The CDR3 reads CASSASGQLNTEAFF. The CDR3, as DNA: TGTGCCAGCAGCGCCTCAGGACAGTTGAACACTGAAGCTTTCTTT.

The chain has TRBV9 and TRBJ1-1; 9 bases are shared with TRBD1. The CDR3 is 13 amino acids. V trimming: 3 bases; J trimming: 7 bases; junction bases outside the gene matches: 4. The germline V gene has CDR1 SGDLS and CDR2 YYNGEE. The CDR3 bases are TGTGCCAGCAGCGGGGGACAGGGCCTTGAAGCTTTCTTT. Its protein is CASSGGQGLEAFF.

This sequence joins TRBV5-3 and TRBJ2-3; 7 positions agree with TRBD2. TRBV5-3 counts as an open reading frame of uncertain function. This CDR3 comprises 17 residues. The ends lost 0 bases at V and 3 bases at J; junction bases unmatched: 10. The CDR3 DNA follows: TGTGCCAGAAGCTTGGAAGGCATAAACGGGAGGACAGATACGCAGTATTTT. Translating it yields CARSLEGINGRTDTQYF.

The V call is TRBV9, the J call TRBJ2-3, with TRBD2 matching over 9 bases. Germline V gene data show CDR1 as SGDLS and CDR2 as YYNGEE. CDR3 length: 16 amino acids. V was clipped by 4 bases and J by 3 bases; unmatched bases: 9. This chain's CDR3 is CASSTGASGRTDTQYF. The CDR3 coding sequence is TGTGCCAGCAGCACTGGGGCCAGCGGGAGGACAGATACGCAGTATTTT.

V and J are TRBV9 and TRBJ2-1, with 8 positions matching TRBD2. The CDR3 is 17 residues long. Per the germline V gene, CDR1 is SGDLS and CDR2 is YYNGEE. After removal of 2 bases from V and 4 bases from J, the junction contained 11 bases not matched to a gene. CDR3 loop: CASSVEAGEGYYNEQFF. The CDR3 nucleotides read TGTGCCAGCAGCGTCGAAGCGGGGGAGGGCTATTACAATGAGCAGTTCTTC.

The CDR3 nucleotides are TGTGCCAGCCTTCGAACGGGGGGCGAGCAGTACTTC. This encodes CASLRTGGEQYF. The chain employs TRBV27 and TRBJ2-7; 7 bases align to TRBD2. This CDR3 is 12 amino acids long. V was clipped by 8 bases and J by 6 bases; unmatched bases: 7. CDR1 is MNHEY, CDR2 SMNVEV, per germline (reference sequence).

The chain links TRBV3-1 (or the pseudogene TRBV3-2) to TRBJ2-5; D is unclear. This CDR3 is built from 11 residues. V shed 4 bases and J shed 6 bases, with 6 bases lying between them. Per germline, CDR1 LGHDT and CDR2 YNNKEL (reference sequence). CDR3 sequence (DNA): TGTGCCAGCAGCCCAGGCAAGACCCAGTACTTC. Translation: CASSPGKTQYF.

The chain is built from TRBV4-3 and TRBJ1-5; possibly TRBD1 for D (6 bases). V shed 0 bases and J shed 4 bases, with 10 bases lying between them. Germline-derived CDR1 and CDR2 are LGHNA and YSLEER. This CDR3 is built from 15 residues. CDR3 amino acids: CASSQDRDRNQPQHF. CDR3 DNA: TGCGCCAGCAGCCAAGATAGAGACAGGAATCAGCCCCAGCATTTT.

The rearrangement uses TRBV19 and TRBJ1-6; 9 bases are a match to TRBD1. CDR1 and CDR2 from the germline V gene are LNHDA and SQIVND (reference sequence). Trimming at V came to 7 bases and at J to 6 bases, leaving 7 bases not matched to a gene. This CDR3 is built from 15 residues. The CDR3 DNA reads as TGTGCCAGTAACCACCGGGACAGGGCTAATTCACCCCTCCACTTT. It translates to CASNHRDRANSPLHF.

This chain uses TRBV9 with TRBJ2-7; 8 bases align to TRBD2. The V and J ends lost 5 bases and 7 bases, in that order; junction bases with no gene match: 8. Germline V gene data show CDR1 as SGDLS and CDR2 as YYNGEE. The CDR3 totals 13 residues. The CDR3 here is CASSSAGAGEQYF. Here the CDR3 DNA reads TGTGCCAGCAGTTCAGCGGGAGCTGGGGAGCAGTACTTC.

V is TRBV10-3 and J is TRBJ1-2; D possibly corresponds to TRBD1 (6 bases). This CDR3 comprises 13 residues. Germline CDR1 is ENHRY and CDR2 is SYGVKD. V was clipped by 2 bases and J by 4 bases, with 8 bases between them. The CDR3 loop is CAISEGQRYGYTF. In nucleotides, the CDR3 is TGTGCCATCAGTGAGGGACAGCGCTATGGCTACACCTTC.

V usage is TRBV7-3 and J usage is TRBJ2-3; the match to TRBD2 covers 9 bases. The CDR3 has 16 amino acids. V dropped 5 bases and J dropped 4; count of bases not matched to a gene: 10. CDR1 is SGHTA and CDR2 is FQGTGA in the germline V gene. The CDR3: CASSPTVTSGPDTQYF. For the CDR3, the DNA is TGTGCCAGCAGCCCGACGGTGACTAGCGGCCCAGATACGCAGTATTTT.

This chain joins TRBV19 and TRBJ1-6; 9 bases fit TRBD1. The CDR3 contains 13 residues. With V trimmed by 3 bases and J by 10 bases, 1 base remained unmatched. Germline CDR1 is LNHDA and CDR2 is SQIVND (reference sequence). CDR3 region: CASSMTGGSPLHF. For the CDR3, the DNA is TGTGCCAGTAGTATGACAGGGGGGTCACCCCTCCACTTT.

V usage is TRBV18 and J usage is TRBJ2-7; 9 bases are a match to TRBD1. This CDR3 spans 13 amino acids. Trimming took 3 bases from V and 5 from J; bases not matched to a gene: 2. Germline values: CDR1 KGHSH, CDR2 LQKENI. The chain's CDR3 is CASSPGTGNEQYF. The CDR3 DNA follows: TGTGCCAGCTCACCGGGGACAGGGAACGAGCAGTACTTC.

The chain is built from TRBV10-3 and TRBJ2-3; 11 nucleotides match TRBD2. CDR1 and CDR2 (germline): ENHRY, SYGVKD. V gave up 11 bases and J gave up 7 bases; unmatched junction bases: 14. The CDR3 extends over 15 amino acids. CDR3 in DNA: TGTGCCTCCCGAAGGGGGCTAGCGGGAGGAAATACGCAGTATTTT. It specifies CASRRGLAGGNTQYF.

The chain employs TRBV2 and TRBJ2-5; 8 nucleotides match TRBD2. Germline CDR1 SNHLY, CDR2 FYNNEI. V shed 4 bases and J 0 bases; nucleotides not matched to a gene: 4. This CDR3 is built from 15 residues. CDR3 sequence (DNA): TGTGCCAGCAGTGTGATAGCGGGGTACCAAGAGACCCAGTACTTC. It specifies CASSVIAGYQETQYF.